Below, 27 T cell receptor beta chains from the same sample are listed, as sequenced in a study of OX40 agonist ivuxolimab in advanced cancers. Sequencing was performed with immunoSEQ multiplex PCR; in TCRdb, only in-frame clones are kept and a portion is missing. The repertoire has about 27,000 clones, over 75% of them found once; the top ten carry approximately 32%. The sample was CD4+ or CD8+ T cells sorted from blood, taken in a trial of the OX40 agonist ivuxolimab. The receptors derive from an adult with an advanced solid tumor such as melanoma, head and neck, liver or kidney cancer.

This rearrangement joins TRBV29-1 to TRBJ1-1; D unclear. Trimming left V 1 base short and J 2 bases short, with 14 bases between. CDR1 and CDR2 (germline): SQVTM, ANQGSEA. The CDR3 spans 15 residues. The CDR3 DNA reads TGCAGCGTTGAAGTTATGGGCTTTGGCAACACTGAAGCTTTCTTT. Translated: CSVEVMGFGNTEAFF.

This rearrangement joins TRBV6-4 to TRBJ2-3; 9 nucleotides line up with TRBD2. The CDR3 has 16 residues. The V gene end was trimmed by 3 bases and the J gene end by 1 base; junction bases not matched to a gene: 5. Germline values: CDR1 MRHNA, CDR2 SNTAGT. The CDR3 spells CASSESSGRGTDTQYF. The CDR3, as DNA: TGTGCCAGCAGTGAAAGTAGCGGGAGAGGCACAGATACGCAGTATTTT.

This chain connects TRBV6-1 to TRBJ1-1, with 7 bases fitting TRBD1. Germline V gene data show CDR1 as MNHNS and CDR2 as SASEGT. The CDR3 is 12 residues long. Germline trimming cut 5 bases from V and 7 bases from J; bases unmatched to any gene: 4. CDR3 sequence reads: CASSMWDSEAFF. The CDR3 DNA reads as TGTGCCAGCAGTATGTGGGACAGTGAAGCTTTCTTT.

This chain links TRBV11-1 with TRBJ1-3; 9 nucleotides align to TRBD1. CDR1 is SGHAT, CDR2 FQDESV, per germline (reference sequence). V lost 5 bases, J lost 1 base, and 6 bases stayed unmatched. The CDR3 consists of 16 residues. This CDR3 reads CASSRGQGGSGNTIYF. CDR3 bases: TGTGCCAGCAGCAGGGGACAGGGTGGGTCTGGAAACACCATATATTTT.

This chain links TRBV2 with TRBJ1-3; TRBD1 is a possible D gene (6 bases). Looked up from germline, CDR1 is SNHLY and CDR2 is FYNNEI. The V end was cut by 8 bases, the J end by 0 bases, with 11 bases between. This CDR3 contains 14 residues. For the CDR3, the DNA is TGTGCCAGCCAGGGGCGAGGCTCTGGAAACACCATATATTTT. Translating gives CASQGRGSGNTIYF. The full variable domain, with the rest looked up from reference TRBV2 and TRBJ1-3, is EPEVTQTPSHQVTQMGQEVILRCVPISNHLYFYWYRQILGQKVEFLVSFYNNEISEKSEIFDDQFSVERPDGSNFTLKIRSTKLEDSAMYFCASQGRGSGNTIYFGEGSWLTVV.

The gene calls are TRBV2 and TRBJ2-7; D remains unclear. This CDR3 is built from 11 residues. V lost 7 bases and J lost 4, with 8 bases in between. From germline, CDR1 is SNHLY and CDR2 FYNNEI. The CDR3 nucleotides are TGTGCCAGCACCAGAAATTACGAGCAGTACTTC. This sequence encodes CASTRNYEQYF.

This clone was seen a single time. This chain connects TRBV6-5 to TRBJ2-7, with 7 bases lining up with TRBD2. Germline trimming cut 8 bases from V and 2 bases from J; bases unmatched to any gene: 6. The CDR3 totals 13 residues. The germline V gene has CDR1 MNHEY and CDR2 SVGAGI. CDR3 nucleotides: TGTGCCAGCGGCCCGGGAGGAACCTACGAGCAGTACTTC. Translation gives CASGPGGTYEQYF.

The chain is built from TRBV9 and TRBJ2-1; D is perhaps TRBD2 (7 bases). V was trimmed by 3 bases and J by 2 bases, leaving 18 bases between them. CDR1 SGDLS and CDR2 YYNGEE come from the germline V gene. The CDR3 sequence is 17 residues long. In DNA form, the CDR3 reads TGTGCCAGCAGCGGCCGGACATCGGGGGGCCCCTACAATGAGCAGTTCTTC. Protein sequence: CASSGRTSGGPYNEQFF.

The chain uses TRBV18 and TRBJ2-2; TRBD2 aligns across 7 bases. The J segment lost 9 bases and the V segment lost 3 bases, leaving 13 bases of the junction unmatched. Germline V lookup: CDR1 KGHSH, CDR2 LQKENI. This CDR3 is 16 amino acids long. CDR3 protein: CASSPSGGTSTWELFF. In nucleotides, the CDR3 is TGTGCCAGCTCACCTTCGGGGGGAACATCAACCTGGGAGCTGTTTTTT.

The rearrangement joins TRBV7-8 to TRBJ2-2; tentatively, D is TRBD1 (6 bases). The CDR3 sequence is 17 residues long. Germline loops: CDR1 SGHVS, CDR2 FQNEAQ. V was cut by 2 bases and J by 3 bases, with 16 bases left in between. The CDR3 is CASSLNLIQGDTGELFF. CDR3 DNA: TGTGCCAGCAGCTTAAACTTGATACAGGGCGACACCGGGGAGCTGTTTTTT.

The V call is TRBV5-1, the J call TRBJ1-2, with D possibly TRBD1 on 6 matching bases. The CDR3 covers 13 residues. Germline V CDR1 and CDR2: SGHRS, YFSETQ. The V end was cut by 2 bases, the J end by 2 bases, with 7 bases between. As DNA, the CDR3 is TGCGCCAGCAGCTTCGGACAGAACTATGGCTACACCTTC. The encoded protein is CASSFGQNYGYTF.

In this sample, this clone turned up a few times. The chain uses TRBV6-6 and TRBJ2-2; 7 bases are a match to TRBD1. Per the germline V gene, CDR1 is MNHNY and CDR2 is SVGAGI (reference sequence). V lost 7 bases, J lost 6 bases, and 8 bases stayed unmatched. This CDR3 has 14 residues. The CDR3 DNA reads as TGTGCCAGCAATTCACAGGGGTTGGCCGGGGAGCTGTTTTTT. Encoded protein: CASNSQGLAGELFF.

The V call is TRBV19, the J call TRBJ2-6; D ambiguous. The CDR3 runs 17 residues. The V gene's germline CDR1 is LNHDA and CDR2 SQIVND (reference sequence). The V end lost 7 bases, the J end lost 0 bases, and 16 bases lay between the germline ends. The DNA for the CDR3 is TGTGCCAGTAATATGTTTTGGGGTAACTCTGGGGCCAACGTCCTGACTTTC. Its translation: CASNMFWGNSGANVLTF.

The chain is built from TRBV2 and TRBJ1-1; D unresolved. With 8 bases removed from V and 0 bases from J, the gap between germline ends came to 10 bases. The germline CDR1 and CDR2 sequences are SNHLY and FYNNEI. The CDR3 covers 13 residues. CDR3 residues: CASEGTMNTEAFF. The CDR3 nucleotides read TGTGCCAGCGAAGGCACAATGAACACTGAAGCTTTCTTT. Drawing the rest from reference TRBV2 and TRBJ1-1, the complete variable domain is EPEVTQTPSHQVTQMGQEVILRCVPISNHLYFYWYRQILGQKVEFLVSFYNNEISEKSEIFDDQFSVERPDGSNFTLKIRSTKLEDSAMYFCASEGTMNTEAFFGQGTRLTVV.

In DNA form, the CDR3 reads TGCGCCAGCAGCCAAGTAATTAGCTCTGGAAACACCATATATTTT. This encodes CASSQVISSGNTIYF. The rearrangement joins TRBV4-1 to TRBJ1-3, with no clear D. The V gene lost 1 base and the J gene lost 0 bases, with 7 bases spanning the gap. CDR1 and CDR2 from the germline V gene are MGHRA and YSYEKL. The CDR3 covers 15 residues.

There are a few counts of this clone. The chain links TRBV28 to TRBJ1-4; D perhaps matches TRBD1 (6 bases). CDR3 length equals 18 residues. Trimming took 1 base from V and 3 from J, leaving 18 bases between them. The germline V gene has CDR1 MDHEN and CDR2 SYDVKM. This CDR3 is CASSLLYGGALANEKLFF. In DNA, the CDR3 is TGTGCCAGCAGTTTATTGTACGGGGGGGCGCTGGCTAATGAAAAACTGTTTTTT.

This clone showed up just once. The chain is built from TRBV2 and TRBJ2-7; D ambiguous. The ends were cut back, 0 bases at V and 4 bases at J, with 7 bases in the middle. The CDR3 contains 13 residues. Germline V gene lookup returns CDR1 SNHLY and CDR2 FYNNEI. The CDR3 sequence is CASSEALPYEQYF. The CDR3 nucleotides are TGTGCCAGCAGTGAAGCGCTACCGTACGAGCAGTACTTC.

The chain employs TRBV5-1 and TRBJ1-3; tentatively, D is TRBD1 (6 bases). This CDR3 spans 11 amino acids. CDR1 is SGHRS and CDR2 is YFSETQ in the germline V gene. V dropped 5 bases and J dropped 8 bases, with 8 bases sitting between them. CDR3 protein: CASSGGYTIYF. The CDR3, as DNA: TGCGCCAGCAGTGGGGGCTACACCATATATTTT.

This chain connects TRBV28 to TRBJ2-7, with 13 bases lining up with TRBD2. Unmatched junction bases numbered 8, after V lost 3 bases and J lost 3 bases. Germline-derived CDR1 and CDR2 are MDHEN and SYDVKM. The CDR3 totals 17 residues. CDR3 in DNA: TGTGCCAGCAGTTTGTATGGGTGGACTAGCGGGAGCTACGAGCAGTACTTC. It specifies CASSLYGWTSGSYEQYF.

This chain connects TRBV9 to TRBJ1-1; a weak D match, TRBD1 (5 bases). Germline CDR1 is SGDLS and CDR2 is YYNGEE. The V end was cut by 3 bases, the J end by 6 bases, with 9 bases between. This CDR3 region has 12 residues. The CDR3 nucleotides read TGTGCCAGCAGCGGAACGGGGGCTGAAGCTTTCTTT. Its translation is CASSGTGAEAFF.

This clone showed up just a few times. The chain is built from TRBV11-2 and TRBJ2-7; 9 bases fit TRBD1. This CDR3 spans 14 amino acids. The germline gives CDR1 SGHAT, CDR2 FQNNGV. Losses at the gene ends were 1 base for V and 2 bases for J; bases not matched to a gene: 0. CDR3 nucleotides: TGTGCCAGCAGCTTAGGGACAGGGGCCTACGAGCAGTACTTC. It codes for CASSLGTGAYEQYF.

The rearrangement uses TRBV7-3 and TRBJ2-3; 8 nucleotides agree with TRBD2. V dropped 1 base and J dropped 0; count of bases not matched to a gene: 3. Germline CDR1 reads SGHTA; CDR2 reads FQGTGA. The CDR3 runs to 16 residues. The CDR3, as DNA: TGTGCCAGCAGCTTAATTGGCGGGAGGAGCACAGATACGCAGTATTTT. Amino acids: CASSLIGGRSTDTQYF.

This clone has just a few counts. As DNA, the CDR3 is TGTGCCATCAGTGAAGCGGGACAGGGGTCCTACGAGCAGTACTTC. It encodes CAISEAGQGSYEQYF. V usage is TRBV10-3 and J usage is TRBJ2-7; 10 bases line up with TRBD1. CDR3 length: 15 amino acids. The ends lost 3 bases at V and 1 base at J; junction bases unmatched: 3. CDR1 and CDR2 from the germline V gene are ENHRY and SYGVKD.

This clone occurred once. The rearrangement joins TRBV9 to TRBJ1-6, with D uncertain. Germline-derived CDR1 and CDR2 are SGDLS and YYNGEE. The CDR3 is 14 residues long. V lost 0 bases and J lost 10, with 11 bases in between. CDR3 nucleotides: TGTGCCAGCAGCGTAGCGGAGAGGGCCTCACCCCTCCACTTT. This gives the protein CASSVAERASPLHF.

This chain connects TRBV9 to TRBJ1-1, with 12 positions matching TRBD1. Trimming cost V 7 bases and J 2 bases; bases outside gene matches: 3. CDR3 length: 14 amino acids. Germline V lookup: CDR1 SGDLS, CDR2 YYNGEE. CDR3 residues: CASGTGGPNTEAFF. CDR3 in DNA: TGTGCCAGCGGGACAGGGGGCCCAAACACTGAAGCTTTCTTT.

This clone has more than one count but fewer than ten. The J gene is TRBJ2-1, the V gene TRBV2; 9 bases are shared with TRBD2. Trimming took 6 bases from V and 0 from J; bases not matched to a gene: 6. CDR1 is SNHLY and CDR2 is FYNNEI in the germline V gene. The CDR3 contains 16 residues. CDR3 DNA: TGTGCCAGCAGGGGACTAGCCCTTGGCTCCTACAATGAGCAGTTCTTC. As protein: CASRGLALGSYNEQFF. Drawing the rest from reference TRBV2 and TRBJ2-1, the complete variable domain is EPEVTQTPSHQVTQMGQEVILRCVPISNHLYFYWYRQILGQKVEFLVSFYNNEISEKSEIFDDQFSVERPDGSNFTLKIRSTKLEDSAMYFCASRGLALGSYNEQFFGPGTRLTVL.

The chain is built from TRBV10-1 and TRBJ2-7; no firm D call. The V end was cut by 7 bases, the J end by 2 bases, with 15 bases between. The CDR3 is made up of 14 amino acids. Germline lookup yields CDR1 WNHNN and CDR2 SYGVQD (reference sequence). The CDR3 sequence is CASTQPGPPYEQYF. The CDR3 nucleotides read TGCGCCAGCACCCAGCCCGGGCCACCCTACGAGCAGTACTTC.